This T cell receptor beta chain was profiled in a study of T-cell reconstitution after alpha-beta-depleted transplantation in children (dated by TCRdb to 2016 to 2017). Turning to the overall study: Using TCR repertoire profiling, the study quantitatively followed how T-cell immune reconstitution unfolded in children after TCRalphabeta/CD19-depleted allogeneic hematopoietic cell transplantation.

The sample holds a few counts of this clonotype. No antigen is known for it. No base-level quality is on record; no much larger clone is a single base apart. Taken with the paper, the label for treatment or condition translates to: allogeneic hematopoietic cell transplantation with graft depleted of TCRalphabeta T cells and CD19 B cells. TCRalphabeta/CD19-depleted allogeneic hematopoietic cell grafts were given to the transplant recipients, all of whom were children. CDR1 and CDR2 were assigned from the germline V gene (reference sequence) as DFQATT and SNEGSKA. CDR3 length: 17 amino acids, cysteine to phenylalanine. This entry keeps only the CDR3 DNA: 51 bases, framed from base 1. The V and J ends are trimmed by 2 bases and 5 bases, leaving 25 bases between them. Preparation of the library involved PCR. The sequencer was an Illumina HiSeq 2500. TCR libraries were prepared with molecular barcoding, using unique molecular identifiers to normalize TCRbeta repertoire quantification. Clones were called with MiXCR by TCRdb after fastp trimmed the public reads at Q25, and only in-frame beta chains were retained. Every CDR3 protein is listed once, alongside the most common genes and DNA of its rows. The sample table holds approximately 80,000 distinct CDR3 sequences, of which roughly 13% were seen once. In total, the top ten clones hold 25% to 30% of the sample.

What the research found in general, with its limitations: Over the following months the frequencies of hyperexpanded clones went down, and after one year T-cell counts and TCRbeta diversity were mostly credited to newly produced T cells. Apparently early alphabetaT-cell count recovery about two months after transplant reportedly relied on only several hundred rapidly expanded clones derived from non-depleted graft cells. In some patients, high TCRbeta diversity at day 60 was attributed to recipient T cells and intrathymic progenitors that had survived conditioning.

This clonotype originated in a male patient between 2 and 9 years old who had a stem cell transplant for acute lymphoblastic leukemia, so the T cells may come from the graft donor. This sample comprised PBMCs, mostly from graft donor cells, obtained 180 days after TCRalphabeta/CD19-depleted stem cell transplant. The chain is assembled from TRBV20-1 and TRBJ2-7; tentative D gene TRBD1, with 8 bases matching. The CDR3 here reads CSARSEGRDRLTHEQYF. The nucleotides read TGCAGTGCTAGATCGGAGGGGAGGGACAGGTTAACCCACGAGCAGTACTTC.